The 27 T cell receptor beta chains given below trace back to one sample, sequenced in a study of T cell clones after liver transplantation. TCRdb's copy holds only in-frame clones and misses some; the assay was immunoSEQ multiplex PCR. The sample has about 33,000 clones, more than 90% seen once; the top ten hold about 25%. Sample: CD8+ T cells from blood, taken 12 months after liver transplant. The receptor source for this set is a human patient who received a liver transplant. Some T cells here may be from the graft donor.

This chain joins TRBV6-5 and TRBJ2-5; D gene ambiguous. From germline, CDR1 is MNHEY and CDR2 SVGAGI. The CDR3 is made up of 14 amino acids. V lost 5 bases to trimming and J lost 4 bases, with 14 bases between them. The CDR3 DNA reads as TGTGCCAGCAGTATAAGTTCGGGCGGAGAGACCCAGTACTTC. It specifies CASSISSGGETQYF.

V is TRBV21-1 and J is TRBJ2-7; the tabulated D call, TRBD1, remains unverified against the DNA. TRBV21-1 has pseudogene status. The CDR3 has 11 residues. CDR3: CASSNWTDTYF. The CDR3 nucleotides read TGTGCCAGCAGCAACTGGACAGATACCTACTTC.

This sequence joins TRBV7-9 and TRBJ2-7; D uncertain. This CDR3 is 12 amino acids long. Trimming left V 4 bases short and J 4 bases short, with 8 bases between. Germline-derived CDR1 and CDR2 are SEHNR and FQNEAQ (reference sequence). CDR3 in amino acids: CASSYGSYEQYF. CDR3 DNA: TGTGCCAGCAGCTACGGCTCATACGAGCAGTACTTC.

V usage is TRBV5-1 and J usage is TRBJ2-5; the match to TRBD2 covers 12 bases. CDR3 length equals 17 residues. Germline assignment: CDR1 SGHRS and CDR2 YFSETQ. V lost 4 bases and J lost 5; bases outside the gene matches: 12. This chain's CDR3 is CASSLEPSGRAGETQYF. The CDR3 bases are TGCGCCAGCAGCCTGGAGCCTAGCGGGAGGGCCGGGGAGACCCAGTACTTC.

CDR3: CASSGRWDYGYTF. In nucleotides, the CDR3 is TGTGCCAGCTCTGGCAGATGGGACTATGGCTACACCTTC. V gene TRBV27 combines with J gene TRBJ1-2; D remains ambiguous. Trimming cost V 8 bases and J 3 bases, with 13 bases left between them. Germline V gives CDR1 MNHEY, CDR2 SMNVEV (reference sequence). This CDR3 contains 13 residues.

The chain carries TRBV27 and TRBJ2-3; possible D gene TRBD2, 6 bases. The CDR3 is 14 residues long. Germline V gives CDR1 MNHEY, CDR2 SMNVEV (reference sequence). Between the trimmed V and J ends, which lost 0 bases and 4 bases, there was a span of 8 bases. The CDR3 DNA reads TGTGCCAGCAGTTTATCCGGGAGCCCAGATACGCAGTATTTT. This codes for CASSLSGSPDTQYF.

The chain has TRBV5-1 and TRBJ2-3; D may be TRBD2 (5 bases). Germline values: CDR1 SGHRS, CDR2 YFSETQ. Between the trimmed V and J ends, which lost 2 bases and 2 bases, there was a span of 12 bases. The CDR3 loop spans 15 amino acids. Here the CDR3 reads CASSFLDRDTDTQYF. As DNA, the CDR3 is TGCGCCAGCAGCTTTCTAGACCGGGACACAGATACGCAGTATTTT.

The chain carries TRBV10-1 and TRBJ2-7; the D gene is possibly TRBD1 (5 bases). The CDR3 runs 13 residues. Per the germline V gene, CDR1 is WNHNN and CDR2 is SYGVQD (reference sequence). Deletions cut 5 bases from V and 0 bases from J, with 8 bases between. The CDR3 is CASSLDSSYEQYF. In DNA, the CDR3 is TGCGCCAGCAGTCTCGACAGCTCCTACGAGCAGTACTTC.

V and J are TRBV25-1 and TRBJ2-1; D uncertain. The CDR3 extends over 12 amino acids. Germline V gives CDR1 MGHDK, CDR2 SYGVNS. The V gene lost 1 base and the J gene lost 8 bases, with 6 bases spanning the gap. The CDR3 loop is CASSESLDEQFF. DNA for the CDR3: TGTGCCAGCAGTGAATCCCTGGATGAGCAGTTCTTC.

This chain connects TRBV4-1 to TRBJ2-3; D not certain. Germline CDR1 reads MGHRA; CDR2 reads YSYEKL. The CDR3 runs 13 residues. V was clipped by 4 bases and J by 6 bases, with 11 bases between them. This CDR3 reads CASSPNMGDTQYF. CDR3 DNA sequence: TGCGCCAGCAGCCCCAACATGGGGGATACGCAGTATTTT.

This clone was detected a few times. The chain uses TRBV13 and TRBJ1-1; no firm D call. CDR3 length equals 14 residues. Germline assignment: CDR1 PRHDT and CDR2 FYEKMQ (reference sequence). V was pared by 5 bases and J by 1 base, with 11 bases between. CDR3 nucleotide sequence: TGTGCCAGCAGCAACGCCGAGAAGAACACTGAAGCTTTCTTT. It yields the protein CASSNAEKNTEAFF.

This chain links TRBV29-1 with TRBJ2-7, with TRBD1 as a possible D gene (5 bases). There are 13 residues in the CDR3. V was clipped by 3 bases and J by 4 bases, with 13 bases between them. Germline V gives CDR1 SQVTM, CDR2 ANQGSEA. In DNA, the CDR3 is TGCAGCGTTGATCGAGGTCAGGGTTACGAGCAGTACTTC. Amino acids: CSVDRGQGYEQYF.

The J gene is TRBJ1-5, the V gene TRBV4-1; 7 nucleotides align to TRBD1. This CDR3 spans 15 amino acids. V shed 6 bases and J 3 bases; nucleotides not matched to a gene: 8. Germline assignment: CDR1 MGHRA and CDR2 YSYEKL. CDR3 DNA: TGCGCCAGCAGTTCCGGGACAGAGATCAATCAGCCCCAGCATTTT. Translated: CASSSGTEINQPQHF.

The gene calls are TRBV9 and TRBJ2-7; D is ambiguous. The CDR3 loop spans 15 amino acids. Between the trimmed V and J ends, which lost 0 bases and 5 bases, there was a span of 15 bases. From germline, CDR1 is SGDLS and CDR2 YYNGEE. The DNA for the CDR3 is TGTGCCAGCAGCGTAGGGGCTGATCCCCCGGACGAGCAGTACTTC. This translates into CASSVGADPPDEQYF.

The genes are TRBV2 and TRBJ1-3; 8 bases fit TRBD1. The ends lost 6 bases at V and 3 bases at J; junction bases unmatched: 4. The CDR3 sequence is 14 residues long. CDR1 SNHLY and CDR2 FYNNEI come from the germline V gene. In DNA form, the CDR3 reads TGTGCCAGCAGGACAGGGACAGGTGGAAACACCATATATTTT. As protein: CASRTGTGGNTIYF.

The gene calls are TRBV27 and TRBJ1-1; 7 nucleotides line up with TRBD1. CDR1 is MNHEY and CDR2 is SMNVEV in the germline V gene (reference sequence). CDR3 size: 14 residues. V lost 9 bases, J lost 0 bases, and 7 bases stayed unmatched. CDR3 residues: CASIGTELNTEAFF. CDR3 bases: TGTGCCAGTATCGGGACAGAACTGAACACTGAAGCTTTCTTT.

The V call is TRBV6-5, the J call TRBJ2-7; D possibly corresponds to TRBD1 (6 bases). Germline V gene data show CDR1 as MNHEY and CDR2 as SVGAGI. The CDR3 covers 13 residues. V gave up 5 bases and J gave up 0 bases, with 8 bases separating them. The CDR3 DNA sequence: TGTGCCAGCAGTGGACAGTCCTCCTACGAGCAGTACTTC. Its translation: CASSGQSSYEQYF.

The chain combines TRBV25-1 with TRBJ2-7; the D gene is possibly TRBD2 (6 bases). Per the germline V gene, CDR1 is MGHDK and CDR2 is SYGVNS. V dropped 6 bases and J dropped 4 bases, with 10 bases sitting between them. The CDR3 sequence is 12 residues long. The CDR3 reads CASRTAGYEQYF. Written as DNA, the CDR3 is TGTGCCAGCAGGACTGCGGGGTACGAGCAGTACTTC.

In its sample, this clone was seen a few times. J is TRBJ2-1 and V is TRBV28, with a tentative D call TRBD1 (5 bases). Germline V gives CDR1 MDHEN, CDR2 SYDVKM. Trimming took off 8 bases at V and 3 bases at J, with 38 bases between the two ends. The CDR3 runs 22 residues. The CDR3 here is CASSRRQGADDSPALLYNEQFF. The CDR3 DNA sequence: TGTGCCAGCTCTCGTAGGCAAGGGGCGGATGACTCCCCAGCCCTACTCTACAATGAGCAGTTCTTC.

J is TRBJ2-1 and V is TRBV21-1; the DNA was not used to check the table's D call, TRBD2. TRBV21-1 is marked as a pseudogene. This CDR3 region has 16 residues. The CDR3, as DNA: TGTGCCAGCAGCAAGACGGAGGGTTCATCCTACAATGAGCAGTTCTTC. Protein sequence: CASSKTEGSSYNEQFF.

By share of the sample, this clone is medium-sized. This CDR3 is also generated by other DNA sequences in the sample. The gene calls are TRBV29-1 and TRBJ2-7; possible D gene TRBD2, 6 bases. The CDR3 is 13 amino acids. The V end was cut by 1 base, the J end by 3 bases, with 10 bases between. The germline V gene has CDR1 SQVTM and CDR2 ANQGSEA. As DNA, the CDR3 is TGCAGCGTTGAAGGGGGGACTTTCTACGAGCAGTACTTC. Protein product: CSVEGGTFYEQYF.

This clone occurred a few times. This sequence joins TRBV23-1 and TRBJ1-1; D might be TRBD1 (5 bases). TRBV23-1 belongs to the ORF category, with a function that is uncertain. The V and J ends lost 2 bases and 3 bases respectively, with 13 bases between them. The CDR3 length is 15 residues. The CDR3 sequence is CASSQIRERDTEAFF. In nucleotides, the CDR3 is TGCGCCAGCAGTCAAATCAGGGAGAGGGACACTGAAGCTTTCTTT.

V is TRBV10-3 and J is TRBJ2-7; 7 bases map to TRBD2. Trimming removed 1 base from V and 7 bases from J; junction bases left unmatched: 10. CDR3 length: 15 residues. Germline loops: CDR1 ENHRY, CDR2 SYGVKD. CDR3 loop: CAISEWLAERAEQYF. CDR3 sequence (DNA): TGTGCCATCAGTGAGTGGCTAGCGGAGAGGGCTGAGCAGTACTTC.

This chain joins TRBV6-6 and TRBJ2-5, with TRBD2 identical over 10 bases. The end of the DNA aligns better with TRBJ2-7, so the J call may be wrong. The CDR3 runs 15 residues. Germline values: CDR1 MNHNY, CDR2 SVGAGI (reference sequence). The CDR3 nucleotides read TGTGCCAGCAGTTTACTAGCGGGGAGCTCCTACGAGCAGTACTTC. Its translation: CASSLLAGSSYEQYF.

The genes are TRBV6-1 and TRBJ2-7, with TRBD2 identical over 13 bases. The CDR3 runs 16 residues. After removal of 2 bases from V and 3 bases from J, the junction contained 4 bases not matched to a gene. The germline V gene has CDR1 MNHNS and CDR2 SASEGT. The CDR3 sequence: CASSESTSGRLYEQYF. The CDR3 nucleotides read TGTGCCAGCAGTGAATCGACTAGCGGGAGGCTCTACGAGCAGTACTTC.

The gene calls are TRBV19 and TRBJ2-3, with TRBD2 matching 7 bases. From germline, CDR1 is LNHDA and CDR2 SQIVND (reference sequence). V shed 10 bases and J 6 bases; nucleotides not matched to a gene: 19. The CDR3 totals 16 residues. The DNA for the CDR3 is TGTGCCACCGACCCCTCGACGGGAGGACCCCGGGATACGCAGTATTTT. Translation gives CATDPSTGGPRDTQYF.

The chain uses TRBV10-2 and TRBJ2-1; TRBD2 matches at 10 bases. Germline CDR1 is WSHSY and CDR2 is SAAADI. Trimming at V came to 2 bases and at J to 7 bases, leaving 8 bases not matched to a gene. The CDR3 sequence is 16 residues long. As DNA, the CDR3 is TGCGCCAGCAGTGAGCGAGCGGGAGGGCCAAGGAATGAGCAGTTCTTC. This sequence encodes CASSERAGGPRNEQFF.